This T cell receptor beta chain was recovered during a study of blood T cell repertoires in COVID-19 (dated by TCRdb to about 2020). Background on the whole study: The collaborator samples originated in the United States, Italy and Spain and spanned the acute and convalescent phases of COVID-19. Where available, HLA class I and class II types were taken from metadata supplied by the sample provider and were not determined by assay-based typing. The samples were drawn from the first 160 participants of the ongoing ImmuneRACE study and from roughly 1,300 subjects provided by 6 global collaborators. The dataset comprised deeply sampled blood TCRbeta repertoires from subjects exposed to, actively infected with, or recovered from COVID-19. A freely available public database, intended as a resource for researchers studying the immune response to SARS-CoV-2, is where the repertoires were released. Nearly every sample came with metadata listing a de-identified subject ID, COVID-19 status, age in years and sex. The prospective study material was composed of cDNA or gDNA derived from T cells, B-cell-depleted T cells, or PBMCs. The paper as a whole reports these results and caveats: Clinical and demographic metadata were provided uncurated, with the amount varying by source and participant.

Whole blood was collected in K2EDTA tubes by collaborating institutions according to the institutions' own protocols. For TCRbeta analysis, collaborator samples were shipped as frozen whole blood, as isolated PBMCs, or as DNA extracted from either sample type. This clone was observed a single time. Its antigen is currently not known. No quality values exist for individual bases; no much larger clone is one base distant. TCRbeta CDR3 regions were amplified from genomic DNA by means of the immunoSEQ Assay, a bias-controlled multiplex PCR. As for the authors' bioinformatics: Within the assay, amplification of reference gene primers was used to estimate how many nucleated cells each sample contained. To quantify the absolute abundance of each unique TCRbeta CDR3 rearrangement, sequence reads were collapsed and filtered. For each sample, productive Simpson clonality was calculated as the square root of Simpson's diversity index over productive rearrangements. The source is immuneACCESS, and TCRdb retained only in-frame sequences with V and J called. Part of the clones is not carried over; for the studies checked, unresolved V genes explain less than half of this, and the remainder is unexplained. V and J calls and clone size are as listed in that table; D and trimming were resolved from the DNA. The sample table holds about 380,000 clones, of which around 89% were seen once. Clones ranked in the top ten supply more than 0.95% of the sample.

The germline V end is reduced by 2 bases and the J end by 0 bases; junction bases left unmatched: 3. Per the germline V gene, MNHEY is the CDR1 and SVGAGI is the CDR2. The CDR3 covers 16 residues, taking in both the cysteine and the phenylalanine. CDR3 DNA only is kept here, 48 bases in frame from base 1. The rearranged segments are TRBV6-5 and TRBJ2-1, with 8 central nucleotides matching TRBD1. Source material: peripheral blood. The receptor was isolated from a man in his forties with acute or convalescent COVID-19. The CDR3 reads as follows: CASSYKGQASYNEQFF. Here is the DNA: TGTGCCAGCAGTTACAAGGGACAGGCCTCCTACAATGAGCAGTTCTTC.